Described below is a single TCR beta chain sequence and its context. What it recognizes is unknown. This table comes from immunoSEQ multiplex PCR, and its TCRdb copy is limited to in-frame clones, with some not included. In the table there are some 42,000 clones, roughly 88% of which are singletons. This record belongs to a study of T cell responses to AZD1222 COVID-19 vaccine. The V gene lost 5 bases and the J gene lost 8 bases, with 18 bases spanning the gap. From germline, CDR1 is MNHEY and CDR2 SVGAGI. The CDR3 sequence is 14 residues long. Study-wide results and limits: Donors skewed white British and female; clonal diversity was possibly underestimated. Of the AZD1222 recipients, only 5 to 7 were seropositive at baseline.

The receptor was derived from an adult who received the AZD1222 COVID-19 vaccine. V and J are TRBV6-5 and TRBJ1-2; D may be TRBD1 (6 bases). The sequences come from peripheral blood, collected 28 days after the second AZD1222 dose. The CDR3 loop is CASSPRLQGEGYTF. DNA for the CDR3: TGTGCCAGCAGTCCAAGGTTACAGGGAGAAGGCTACACCTTC.